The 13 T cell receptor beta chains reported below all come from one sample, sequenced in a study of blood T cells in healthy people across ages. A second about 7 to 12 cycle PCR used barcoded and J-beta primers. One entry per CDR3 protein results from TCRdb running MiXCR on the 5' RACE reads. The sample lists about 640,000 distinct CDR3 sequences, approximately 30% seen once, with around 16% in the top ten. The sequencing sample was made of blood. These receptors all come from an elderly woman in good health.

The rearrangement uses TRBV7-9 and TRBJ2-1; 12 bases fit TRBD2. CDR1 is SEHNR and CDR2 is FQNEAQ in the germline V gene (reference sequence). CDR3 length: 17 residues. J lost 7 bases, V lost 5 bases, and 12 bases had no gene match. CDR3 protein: CASSPLAGGSSRNEQFF. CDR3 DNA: TGTGCCAGCAGCCCACTAGCGGGGGGATCTTCGAGGAATGAGCAGTTCTTC.

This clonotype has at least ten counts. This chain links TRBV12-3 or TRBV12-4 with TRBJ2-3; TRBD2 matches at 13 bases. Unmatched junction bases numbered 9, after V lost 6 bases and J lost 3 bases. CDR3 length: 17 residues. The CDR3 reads CASSRGLAGADTDTQYF. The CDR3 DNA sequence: TGTGCCAGCAGCCGTGGACTAGCGGGGGCCGATACAGATACGCAGTATTTT.

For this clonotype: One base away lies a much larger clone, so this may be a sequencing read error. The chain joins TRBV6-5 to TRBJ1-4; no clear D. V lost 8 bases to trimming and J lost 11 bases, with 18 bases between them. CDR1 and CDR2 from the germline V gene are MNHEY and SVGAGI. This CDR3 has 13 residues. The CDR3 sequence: CASRTETSTKLFF. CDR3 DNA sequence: TGTGCCAGCCGAACCGAGACTTCCACGAAACTGTTTTTT.

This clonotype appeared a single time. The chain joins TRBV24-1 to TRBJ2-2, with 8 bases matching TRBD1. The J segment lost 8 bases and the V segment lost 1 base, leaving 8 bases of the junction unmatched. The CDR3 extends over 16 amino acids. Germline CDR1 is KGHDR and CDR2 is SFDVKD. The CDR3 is CATSDFWTGSMGELFF. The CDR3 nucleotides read TGTGCCACCAGTGATTTCTGGACAGGGAGTATGGGGGAGCTGTTTTTT.

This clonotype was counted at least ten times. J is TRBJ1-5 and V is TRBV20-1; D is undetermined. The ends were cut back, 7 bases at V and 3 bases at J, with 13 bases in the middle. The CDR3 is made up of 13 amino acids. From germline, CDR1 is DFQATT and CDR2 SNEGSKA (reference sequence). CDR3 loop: CSVLRQVNQPQHF. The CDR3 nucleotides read TGCAGTGTCCTTCGGCAGGTCAATCAGCCCCAGCATTTT.

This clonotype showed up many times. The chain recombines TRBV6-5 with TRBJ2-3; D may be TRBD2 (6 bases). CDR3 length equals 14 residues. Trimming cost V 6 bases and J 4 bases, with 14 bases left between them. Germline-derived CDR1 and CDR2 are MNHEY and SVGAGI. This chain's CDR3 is CASSDRLVSDTQYF. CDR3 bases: TGTGCCAGCAGCGATAGACTAGTATCAGATACGCAGTATTTT.

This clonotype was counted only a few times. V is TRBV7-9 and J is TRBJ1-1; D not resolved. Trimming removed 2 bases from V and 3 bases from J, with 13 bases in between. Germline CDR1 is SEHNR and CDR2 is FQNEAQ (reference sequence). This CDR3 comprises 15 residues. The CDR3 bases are TGTGCCAGCAGCTTATTTGGAGGGAGGGACACTGAAGCTTTCTTT. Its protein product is CASSLFGGRDTEAFF.

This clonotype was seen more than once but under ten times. CDR3 nucleotides: TGTGCCACCAGCAGACTCCAACCTAAGACACCTCATTCACCCCTCCACTTT. It codes for CATSRLQPKTPHSPLHF. V is TRBV15 and J is TRBJ1-6; no definite D call. The V end was cut by 2 bases, the J end by 8 bases, with 19 bases between. From germline, CDR1 is LNHNV and CDR2 YYDKDF (reference sequence). The CDR3 sequence is 17 residues long.

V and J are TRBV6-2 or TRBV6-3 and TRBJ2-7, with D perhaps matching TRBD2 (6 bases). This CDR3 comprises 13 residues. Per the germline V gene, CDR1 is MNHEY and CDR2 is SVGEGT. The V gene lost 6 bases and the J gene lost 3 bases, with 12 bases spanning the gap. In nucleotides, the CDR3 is TGTGCCAGCAGGCTGGGGGGAAACTACGAGCAGTACTTC. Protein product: CASRLGGNYEQYF.

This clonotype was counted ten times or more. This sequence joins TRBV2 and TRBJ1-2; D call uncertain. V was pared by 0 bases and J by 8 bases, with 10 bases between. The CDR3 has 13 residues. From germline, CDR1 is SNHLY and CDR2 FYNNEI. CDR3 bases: TGTGCCAGCAGTGAAGCGGGAAATCCCGGCTACACCTTC. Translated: CASSEAGNPGYTF.

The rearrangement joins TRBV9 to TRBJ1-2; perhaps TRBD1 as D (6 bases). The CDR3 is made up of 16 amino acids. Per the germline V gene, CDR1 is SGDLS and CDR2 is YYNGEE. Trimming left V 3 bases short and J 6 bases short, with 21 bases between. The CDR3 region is CASSADPQQGSHGYTF. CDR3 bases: TGTGCCAGCAGCGCCGATCCCCAACAGGGTAGTCATGGCTACACCTTC.

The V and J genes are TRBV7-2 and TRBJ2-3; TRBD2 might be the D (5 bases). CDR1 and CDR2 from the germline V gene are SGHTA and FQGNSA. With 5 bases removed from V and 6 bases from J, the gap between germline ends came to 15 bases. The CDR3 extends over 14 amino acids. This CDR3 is CASSLTTMGDTQYF. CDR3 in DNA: TGTGCCAGCAGCCTGACTACAATGGGGGATACGCAGTATTTT.

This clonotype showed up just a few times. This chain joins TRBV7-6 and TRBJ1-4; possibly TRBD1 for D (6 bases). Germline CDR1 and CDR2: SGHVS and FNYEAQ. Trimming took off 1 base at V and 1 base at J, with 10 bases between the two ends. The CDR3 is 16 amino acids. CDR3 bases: TGTGCCAGCAGCTTAGGGGGACACTTAACTAATGAAAAACTGTTTTTT. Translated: CASSLGGHLTNEKLFF.